Presented here are 16 T cell receptor beta chains from one specimen sequenced in a study of T cells in narcolepsy. The repertoire was sequenced with immunoSEQ multiplex PCR; TCRdb's copy has only in-frame clones and lacks some. Here the sample spans about 14,000 clones, approximately 88% being singletons. The sample was CD45RA- memory CD4+ T cells from PBMCs. The receptors originated from a human donor with narcolepsy.

This chain connects TRBV9 to TRBJ2-7; 10 nucleotides align to TRBD1. The V gene's germline CDR1 is SGDLS and CDR2 YYNGEE. V shed 3 bases and J 6 bases; nucleotides not matched to a gene: 12. The CDR3 is 16 residues long. The CDR3 loop is CASSADPGQGPREQYF. CDR3 bases: TGTGCCAGCAGCGCGGATCCGGGACAGGGGCCCCGCGAGCAGTACTTC.

This clone was recorded once. This sequence joins TRBV27 and TRBJ2-7; 10 bases align to TRBD2. The CDR3 is made up of 15 amino acids. V lost 5 bases to trimming and J lost 3 bases; unmatched junction nucleotides: 7. Germline-derived CDR1 and CDR2 are MNHEY and SMNVEV (reference sequence). CDR3 bases: TGTGCCAGCAGTCTCGACCCTAGCGGGAGCTACGAGCAGTACTTC. It specifies CASSLDPSGSYEQYF.

This chain uses TRBV2 with TRBJ2-3; 10 bases map to TRBD2. The CDR3 runs 14 residues. The trim removed 6 bases at V and 3 bases at J, leaving 3 bases unmatched. Germline V lookup: CDR1 SNHLY, CDR2 FYNNEI. The CDR3 DNA is TGTGCCAGCAGACAGGGACTAGCGACAGATACGCAGTATTTT. Its protein is CASRQGLATDTQYF.

The chain employs TRBV5-5 and TRBJ1-2; 7 nucleotides line up with TRBD1. The CDR3 consists of 12 residues. V lost 2 bases, J lost 8 bases, and 3 bases stayed unmatched. CDR1 is SGHKS and CDR2 is YYEKEE in the germline V gene (reference sequence). The chain's CDR3 is CASSLDRVGYTF. CDR3 nucleotide sequence: TGTGCCAGCAGCTTAGACAGGGTCGGCTACACCTTC. Based on the CDR3 plus reference TRBV5-5 and TRBJ1-2, the full variable domain is DAGVTQSPTHLIKTRGQQVTLRCSPISGHKSVSWYQQVLGQGPQFIFQYYEKEERGRGNFPDRFSARQFPNYSSELNVNALLLGDSALYLCASSLDRVGYTFGSGTRLTVV.

The gene calls are TRBV5-4 and TRBJ1-2; D uncertain. The V end lost 4 bases, the J end lost 0 bases, and 10 bases lay between the germline ends. CDR1 and CDR2 (germline): SGHNT, YYREEE (reference sequence). CDR3 length equals 14 residues. The CDR3 loop is CASSAEGSNYGYTF. The CDR3 nucleotides read TGTGCCAGCAGCGCGGAAGGCTCTAACTATGGCTACACCTTC.

The chain combines TRBV4-1 with TRBJ2-7; no reliable D call. V was pared by 8 bases and J by 6 bases, with 14 bases between. The CDR3 covers 12 residues. Germline CDR1 and CDR2: MGHRA and YSYEKL. CDR3 coding DNA: TGCGCCAGCCGAAACTACTTGGGCGAGCAGTACTTC. Translated, it gives CASRNYLGEQYF.

This rearrangement joins TRBV2 to TRBJ2-7; possible D gene TRBD2, 6 bases. This CDR3 spans 13 amino acids. Per the germline V gene, CDR1 is SNHLY and CDR2 is FYNNEI. V lost 10 bases to trimming and J lost 2 bases, with 15 bases between them. The CDR3 bases are TGTGCCACAGGCGGGACGGCCGCCTACGAGCAGTACTTC. Its protein product is CATGGTAAYEQYF.

This clone is labeled medium-sized. The J gene is TRBJ1-5, the V gene TRBV4-1; no clear D. Trimming cost V 0 bases and J 3 bases, with 9 bases left between them. CDR1 and CDR2 (germline): MGHRA, YSYEKL. The CDR3 covers 15 residues. The CDR3 DNA reads as TGCGCCAGCAGCCAAGATCACCCCTACAATCAGCCCCAGCATTTT. It encodes CASSQDHPYNQPQHF.

The rearrangement links TRBV14 to TRBJ1-1, with TRBD1 matching over 8 bases. In germline, CDR1 is SGHDN, CDR2 FVKESK. With 4 bases clipped from V and 0 bases from J, the junction kept 4 bases outside the gene matches. CDR3 length equals 15 residues. The DNA for the CDR3 is TGTGCCAGCAGCCTCCGGACAGGGATGAACACTGAAGCTTTCTTT. Its protein product is CASSLRTGMNTEAFF.

The chain joins TRBV23-1 to TRBJ1-1; TRBD1 agrees at 10 bases. TRBV23-1 is an open reading frame whose function is uncertain. The CDR3 loop spans 17 amino acids. The V segment lost 0 bases and the J segment 4 bases; nucleotides outside the gene matches: 8. In DNA, the CDR3 is TGCGCCAGCAGTCAATCGTACTGGGACAGGGGATTCACTGAAGCTTTCTTT. Translated: CASSQSYWDRGFTEAFF.

The rearrangement links TRBV6-1 to TRBJ1-1; D gene uncertain. CDR3 length: 12 amino acids. The V gene's germline CDR1 is MNHNS and CDR2 SASEGT. Trimming took off 8 bases at V and 1 base at J, with 8 bases between the two ends. Here the CDR3 DNA reads TGTGCCAGCGTGTCCTGGAACACTGAAGCTTTCTTT. Translated, it gives CASVSWNTEAFF.

In its sample, this clone was seen once. The rearrangement links TRBV5-1 to TRBJ1-5; D is undetermined. The CDR3 has 15 residues. Germline CDR1 reads SGHRS; CDR2 reads YFSETQ. V was clipped by 2 bases and J by 2 bases, with 11 bases between them. This CDR3 is CASSFGGQGNQPQHF. The CDR3 bases are TGCGCCAGCAGCTTTGGAGGCCAGGGCAATCAGCCCCAGCATTTT.

The chain employs TRBV18 and TRBJ2-1; maybe TRBD1 (5 bases). CDR3 length: 13 amino acids. V was pared by 2 bases and J by 7 bases, with 9 bases between. The germline V gene encodes CDR1 KGHSH and CDR2 LQKENI. CDR3 sequence reads: CASSPEGVNEQFF. The CDR3 DNA sequence: TGTGCCAGCTCACCAGAAGGGGTAAATGAGCAGTTCTTC.

This rearrangement joins TRBV28 to TRBJ1-3, with 7 bases lining up with TRBD1. Germline CDR1 and CDR2: MDHEN and SYDVKM. Trimming took 6 bases from V and 2 from J; bases not matched to a gene: 13. The CDR3 runs 17 residues. The CDR3 spells CASRLRGTGTAGNTIYF. The CDR3 nucleotides are TGTGCCAGCAGACTCCGGGGAACCGGGACAGCTGGAAACACCATATATTTT.

The chain joins TRBV7-8 to TRBJ2-5; possible D gene TRBD2, 6 bases. The CDR3 contains 15 residues. The V gene's germline CDR1 is SGHVS and CDR2 FQNEAQ. Trimming cost V 1 base and J 2 bases, with 11 bases left between them. The CDR3 loop reads CASSLGHSGQETQYF. The CDR3 DNA reads as TGTGCCAGCAGCTTAGGCCATAGCGGACAAGAGACCCAGTACTTC. Using reference TRBV7-8 and TRBJ2-5 for the parts outside the CDR3, the full variable domain is GAGVSQSPRYKVAKRGQDVALRCDPISGHVSLFWYQQALGQGPEFLTYFQNEAQLDKSGLPSDRFFAERPEGSVSTLKIQRTQQEDSAVYLCASSLGHSGQETQYFGPGTRLLVL.

The genes are TRBV5-6 and TRBJ1-2, with TRBD1 identical over 8 bases. The length of the CDR3 is 15 residues. The junction had 10 bases not matched to a gene; V was cut back by 4 bases and J by 5 bases. Germline CDR1 SGHDT, CDR2 YYEEEE. CDR3 in amino acids: CASSGSGQGVYGYTF. The DNA for the CDR3 is TGTGCCAGCAGCGGGAGCGGACAGGGAGTGTATGGCTACACCTTC.